A selection of T cell receptor beta chains follows, all from one sample in a study of T-cell reconstitution after alpha-beta-depleted transplantation in children. From the PCR reads, TCRdb called clonotypes with MiXCR, one entry per CDR3 protein. Altogether 200,000 to 250,000 distinct CDR3 sequences are present, around 10% being singletons, with the ten largest covering over 5.5%. This material consisted of PBMCs from the stem cell graft donor, taken from the stem cell graft. These receptors were collected from a human donor who donated a stem cell graft to a child with acute lymphoblastic leukemia. Each CDR3 is given with its conserved first and last residue. A D gene is named only where the DNA matches it firmly. Size is stated for part of the rows, as once, few or many counts, or as a class when the clone is expanded.

CDR3aa	CDR3nt	j_gene	v_gene	abundance	d_gene
CASSYDRELYGYTF	TGTGCCAGCAGTTACGACAGGGAACTTTATGGCTACACCTTC	TRBJ1-2	TRBV6-2/TRBV6-3	-	TRBD1
CASSPPVTDTQYF	TGTGCCAGCAGCCCCCCGGTCACAGATACGCAGTATTTT	TRBJ2-3	TRBV12-3/TRBV12-4	few	-
CASSLGTGGIPEAFF	TGCGCCAGCAGCTTAGGGACAGGGGGCATCCCTGAAGCTTTCTTT	TRBJ1-1	TRBV5-1	few	TRBD1
CASEGLVQKMVGEAFF	TGTGCCTCCGAGGGGCTTGTACAAAAGATGGTCGGTGAAGCTTTCTTT	TRBJ1-1	TRBV7-9	few	-
CASSYRRDSAPYEQYF	TGTGCCAGCAGTTACAGAAGGGACAGCGCTCCCTACGAGCAGTACTTC	TRBJ2-7	TRBV6-5	-	TRBD1
CASSSGGWDTQYF	TGTGCCAGCAGCTCCGGTGGTTGGGATACGCAGTATTTT	TRBJ2-3	TRBV6-2/TRBV6-3	many	-
CASSLDSVGIAFF	TGTGCCAGCAGCTTGGACAGTGTTGGTATAGCTTTCTTT	TRBJ1-1	TRBV7-2	-	-
CASSSQGGATEAFF	TGTGCCAGCAGTTCACAAGGGGGGGCAACTGAAGCTTTCTTT	TRBJ1-1	TRBV12-3/TRBV12-4	-	-
CSVGGTGDGYTF	TGCAGCGTTGGGGGGACAGGGGATGGCTACACCTTC	TRBJ1-2	TRBV29-1	-	TRBD1
CASSQSRNRRNSPLHF	TGTGCCAGCAGCCAATCAAGGAACAGGCGCAATTCACCCCTCCACTTT	TRBJ1-6	TRBV3-1	few	-
CASSYGPVSYNEQFF	TGTGCCAGCAGTTATGGTCCCGTCTCCTACAATGAGCAGTTCTTC	TRBJ2-1	TRBV6-5	medium-sized	-
CSAREAPHLADTQYF	TGCAGTGCTAGAGAGGCTCCTCACCTGGCAGATACGCAGTATTTT	TRBJ2-3	TRBV20-1	many	-
CAWRLGADERGGRSYEQYF	TGTGCCTGGAGGTTAGGAGCTGACGAGCGGGGGGGCCGGTCCTACGAGCAGTACTTC	TRBJ2-7	TRBV30	few	TRBD2
CATSRDKRLAGASETQYF	TGTGCCACCAGCAGAGATAAAAGACTAGCGGGGGCCTCGGAGACCCAGTACTTC	TRBJ2-5	TRBV15	-	TRBD2
CASSLGTPRTEAFF	TGCGCCAGCAGCTTGGGAACCCCAAGGACTGAAGCTTTCTTT	TRBJ1-1	TRBV5-1	many	-
CASSQQGGGEQYF	TGTGCCAGCAGTCAACAGGGGGGTGGCGAGCAGTACTTC	TRBJ2-7	TRBV6-6	few	TRBD1
CASGRGSSYEQYF	TGTGCCAGCGGGCGGGGGAGCTCCTACGAGCAGTACTTC	TRBJ2-7	TRBV6-1	-	TRBD2
CASSTRSSYNEQFF	TGTGCCAGCAGCACCCGATCCTCCTACAATGAGCAGTTCTTC	TRBJ2-1	TRBV13	many	-
CASSPGVGNTIYF	TGTGCCAGCAGTCCGGGTGTGGGAAACACCATATATTTT	TRBJ1-3	TRBV12-3/TRBV12-4	many	-
CASTLDRASYNEQFF	TGTGCCAGCACCCTCGACAGGGCCTCCTACAATGAGCAGTTCTTC	TRBJ2-1	TRBV7-2	-	TRBD1
CASSLVSYGYTF	TGTGCCAGCAGCTTAGTATCGTATGGCTACACCTTC	TRBJ1-2	TRBV7-8	few	-
CSASLNRGGVLTDTQYF	TGCAGTGCTAGCTTAAATCGGGGGGGTGTTCTCACAGATACGCAGTATTTT	TRBJ2-3	TRBV20-1	many	TRBD2
CASSRGGLSTDTQYF	TGCGCCAGCAGCCGCGGGGGCCTGAGCACAGATACGCAGTATTTT	TRBJ2-3	TRBV5-1	-	-
CASSQDTSGNKQFF	TGCGCCAGCAGCCAAGATACTAGCGGCAACAAGCAGTTCTTC	TRBJ2-1	TRBV4-1	few	TRBD2
CASSTIRGRGGRNEQFF	TGTGCCAGCAGCACTATTAGGGGGCGGGGGGGTCGAAATGAGCAGTTCTTC	TRBJ2-1	TRBV11-2	few	TRBD2
CASSPRVGERQPQHF	TGTGCCAGCAGCCCTAGAGTGGGCGAGCGGCAGCCCCAGCATTTT	TRBJ1-5	TRBV7-8	-	-
CASSVQGASYNEQFF	TGTGCCAGCAGTGTACAGGGGGCTTCCTACAATGAGCAGTTCTTC	TRBJ2-1	TRBV7-9	many	TRBD1
CASRPTAAANEKLFF	TGTGCCAGCAGACCAACAGCTGCGGCTAATGAAAAACTGTTTTTT	TRBJ1-4	TRBV6-5	many	-
CASSYVGQSTDTQYF	TGTGCCAGCTCATATGTCGGACAGAGCACAGATACGCAGTATTTT	TRBJ2-3	TRBV18	few	-
CASSLVGGQKNEKLFF	TGTGCCAGCAGCTTGGTGGGGGGACAGAAGAATGAAAAACTGTTTTTT	TRBJ1-4	TRBV5-4	few	TRBD1
CASSQGVWQGYNEQFF	TGTGCCAGCAGCCAAGGGGTGTGGCAGGGCTACAATGAGCAGTTCTTC	TRBJ2-1	TRBV3-1	many	-
CASSLTGGQISGNTIYF	TGTGCCAGCAGTTTAACTGGGGGACAAATCTCTGGAAACACCATATATTTT	TRBJ1-3	TRBV27	-	-
CASSQASGGAEQFF	TGTGCCAGCAGCCAGGCTAGCGGGGGCGCCGAGCAGTTCTTC	TRBJ2-1	TRBV3-1	many	TRBD2
CAISESSQGAVGYTF	TGTGCCATCAGTGAGAGCTCCCAGGGGGCGGTTGGCTACACCTTC	TRBJ1-2	TRBV10-3	-	TRBD1
CASSQGGPGELFF	TGCGCCAGCAGCCAAGGGGGGCCCGGGGAGCTGTTTTTT	TRBJ2-2	TRBV4-1	few	-
CASSLVVLQSNTEAFF	TGCGCCAGCAGCTTGGTTGTATTGCAGTCGAACACTGAAGCTTTCTTT	TRBJ1-1	TRBV5-1	many	-
CASSLVDRLGNQPQHF	TGTGCCAGCAGCTTAGTTGACAGGCTAGGCAATCAGCCCCAGCATTTT	TRBJ1-5	TRBV7-8	-	-
CASSLNGGEQTQYF	TGTGCCAGCAGCTTAAATGGGGGGGAGCAGACCCAGTACTTC	TRBJ2-5	TRBV7-2	-	TRBD2
CASSQTGGRTDTQYF	TGTGCCAGCAGCCAGACAGGGGGCAGGACAGATACGCAGTATTTT	TRBJ2-3	TRBV5-4	few	TRBD1
CASSLPWTGGRNIQYF	TGTGCCAGCAGCTTACCTTGGACAGGGGGAAGAAACATTCAGTACTTC	TRBJ2-4	TRBV7-2	many	TRBD1
CASMIGINSPLHF	TGTGCCAGCATGATCGGGATTAATTCACCCCTCCACTTT	TRBJ1-6	TRBV6-1	few	-
CASILRDSGWETQYF	TGTGCCAGCATTTTGAGGGATAGCGGGTGGGAGACCCAGTACTTC	TRBJ2-5	TRBV5-5	-	TRBD2
CASSLDPPGSRYEQYF	TGCGCCAGCAGCTTGGACCCACCGGGATCACGATACGAGCAGTACTTC	TRBJ2-7	TRBV5-1	-	-
CASSLGRGVEQYF	TGTGCCAGCAGTTTAGGCCGGGGGGTCGAGCAGTACTTC	TRBJ2-7	TRBV12-3/TRBV12-4	many	TRBD2
CASTNLGQAGQPQHF	TGTGCCAGCACAAACCTCGGACAGGCTGGACAGCCCCAGCATTTT	TRBJ1-5	TRBV12-3/TRBV12-4	-	TRBD1